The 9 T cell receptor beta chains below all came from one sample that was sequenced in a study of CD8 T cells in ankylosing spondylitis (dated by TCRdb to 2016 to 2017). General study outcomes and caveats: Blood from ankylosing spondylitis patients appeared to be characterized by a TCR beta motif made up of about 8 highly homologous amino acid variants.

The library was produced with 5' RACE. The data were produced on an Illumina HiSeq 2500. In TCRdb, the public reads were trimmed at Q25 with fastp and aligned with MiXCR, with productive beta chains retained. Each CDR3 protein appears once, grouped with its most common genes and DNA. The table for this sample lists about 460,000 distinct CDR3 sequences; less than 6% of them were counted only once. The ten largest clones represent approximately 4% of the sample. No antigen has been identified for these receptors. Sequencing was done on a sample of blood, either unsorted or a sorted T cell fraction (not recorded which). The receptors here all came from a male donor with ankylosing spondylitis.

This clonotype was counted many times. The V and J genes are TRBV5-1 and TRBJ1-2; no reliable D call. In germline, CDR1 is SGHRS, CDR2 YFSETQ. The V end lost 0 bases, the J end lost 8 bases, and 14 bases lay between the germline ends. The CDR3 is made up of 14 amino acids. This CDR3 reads CASSLADAEGGYTF. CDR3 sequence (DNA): TGCGCCAGCAGCTTGGCCGACGCCGAGGGCGGCTACACCTTC.

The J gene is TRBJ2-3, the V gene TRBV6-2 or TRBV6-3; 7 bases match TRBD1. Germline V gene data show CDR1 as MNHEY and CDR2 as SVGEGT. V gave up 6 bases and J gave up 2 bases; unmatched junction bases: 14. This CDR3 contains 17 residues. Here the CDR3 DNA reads TGTGCCAGCAGACACTCTACAGGGGCGTCCACCACAGATACGCAGTATTTT. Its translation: CASRHSTGASTTDTQYF.

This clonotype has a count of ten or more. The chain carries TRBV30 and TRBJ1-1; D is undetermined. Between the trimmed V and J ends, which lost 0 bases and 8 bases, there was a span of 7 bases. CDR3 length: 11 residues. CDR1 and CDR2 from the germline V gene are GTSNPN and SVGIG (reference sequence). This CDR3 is CAWSVRKEAFF. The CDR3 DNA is TGTGCCTGGAGTGTAAGAAAAGAAGCTTTCTTT.

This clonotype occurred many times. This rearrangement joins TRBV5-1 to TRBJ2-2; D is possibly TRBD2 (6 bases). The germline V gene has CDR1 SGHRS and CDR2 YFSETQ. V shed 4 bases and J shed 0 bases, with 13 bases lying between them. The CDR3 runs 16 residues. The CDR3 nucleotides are TGCGCCAGCAGCCCCTCGACTAGAACGAACACCGGGGAGCTGTTTTTT. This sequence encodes CASSPSTRTNTGELFF.

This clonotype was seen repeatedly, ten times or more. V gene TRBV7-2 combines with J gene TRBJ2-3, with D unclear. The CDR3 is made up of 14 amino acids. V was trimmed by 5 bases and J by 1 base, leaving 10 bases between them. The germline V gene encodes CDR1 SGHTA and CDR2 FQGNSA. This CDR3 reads CASSPTWGTDTQYF. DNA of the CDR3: TGTGCCAGCAGCCCTACTTGGGGCACAGATACGCAGTATTTT.

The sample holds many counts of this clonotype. CDR3 nucleotide sequence: TGCGCCAGCAGCTTGGACCCGGGACTAGCACAGAGCAATGAGCAGTTCTTC. It specifies CASSLDPGLAQSNEQFF. The chain uses TRBV5-1 and TRBJ2-1; 9 bases line up with TRBD2. From germline, CDR1 is SGHRS and CDR2 YFSETQ. The length of the CDR3 is 17 residues. Losses at the gene ends were 0 bases for V and 6 bases for J; bases not matched to a gene: 10.

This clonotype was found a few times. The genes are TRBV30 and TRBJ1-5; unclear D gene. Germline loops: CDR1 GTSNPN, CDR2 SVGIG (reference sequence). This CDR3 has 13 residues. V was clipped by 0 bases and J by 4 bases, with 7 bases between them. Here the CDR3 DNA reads TGTGCCTGGAGTGTACGCGGGAATCAGCCCCAGCATTTT. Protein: CAWSVRGNQPQHF.

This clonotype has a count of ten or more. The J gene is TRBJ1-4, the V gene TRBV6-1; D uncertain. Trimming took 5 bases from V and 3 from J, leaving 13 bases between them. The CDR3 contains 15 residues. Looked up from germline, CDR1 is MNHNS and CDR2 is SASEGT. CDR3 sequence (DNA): TGTGCCAGCAGTACCTGGTCGGGCTCTAATGAAAAACTGTTTTTT. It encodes CASSTWSGSNEKLFF.

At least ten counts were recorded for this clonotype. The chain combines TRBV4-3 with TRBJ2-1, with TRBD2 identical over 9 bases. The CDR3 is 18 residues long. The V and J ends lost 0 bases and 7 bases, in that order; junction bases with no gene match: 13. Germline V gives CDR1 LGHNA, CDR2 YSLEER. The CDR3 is CASSQDAPGSGRGNEQFF. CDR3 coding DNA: TGCGCCAGCAGCCAAGATGCCCCAGGTAGCGGGAGAGGGAATGAGCAGTTCTTC.